These 23 T cell receptor beta chains were all obtained from the same sample, sequenced in a study of blood T cell repertoires in COVID-19. Generated by immunoSEQ multiplex PCR, the TCRdb table keeps only in-frame clones and is missing some. The sample has over 200,000 clones, around four fifths seen once. Source material: peripheral blood. These receptors were obtained from a man of 80 years or more with acute or convalescent COVID-19.

V and J are TRBV6-6 and TRBJ2-1; 11 bases match TRBD2. This CDR3 is 16 amino acids long. CDR1 is MNHNY and CDR2 is SVGAGI in the germline V gene (reference sequence). The V and J ends lost 2 bases and 4 bases, in that order; junction bases with no gene match: 4. DNA of the CDR3: TGTGCCAGCAGTTACACCGGGACTAGCGGATACAATGAGCAGTTCTTC. Its protein is CASSYTGTSGYNEQFF.

This clone came up a few times. The V call is TRBV6-5, the J call TRBJ2-5; 7 bases fit TRBD2. This CDR3 is 14 amino acids long. Trimming removed 7 bases from V and 1 base from J; junction bases left unmatched: 6. Germline V gene data show CDR1 as MNHEY and CDR2 as SVGAGI. The CDR3 region is CASTWEGPQETQYF. The CDR3 nucleotides read TGTGCCAGCACCTGGGAGGGGCCCCAAGAGACCCAGTACTTC.

This chain uses TRBV6-5 with TRBJ2-5, with 8 bases lining up with TRBD2. Germline V gives CDR1 MNHEY, CDR2 SVGAGI. Trimming at V came to 6 bases and at J to 5 bases, leaving 11 bases not matched to a gene. The CDR3 length is 15 residues. The chain's CDR3 is CASSPTGGARETQYF. As DNA, the CDR3 is TGTGCCAGCAGCCCCACGGGGGGGGCGCGGGAGACCCAGTACTTC.

The chain uses TRBV20-1 and TRBJ1-1; tentatively, D is TRBD1 (5 bases). The CDR3 extends over 12 amino acids. V gave up 3 bases and J gave up 10 bases, with 15 bases separating them. Germline-derived CDR1 and CDR2 are DFQATT and SNEGSKA (reference sequence). The CDR3 spells CSASLAGPTAFF. As DNA, the CDR3 is TGCAGTGCTAGTCTGGCGGGGCCAACAGCTTTCTTT.

The rearrangement uses TRBV3-1 (or the pseudogene TRBV3-2) and TRBJ1-1; unclear D gene. V lost 0 bases and J 1 base, leaving 9 bases between the germline ends. Germline CDR1 is LGHDT and CDR2 is YNNKEL (reference sequence). CDR3 length equals 15 residues. CDR3 DNA: TGTGCCAGCAGCCAAGATCACAGAAAGAACACTGAAGCTTTCTTT. Translated, it gives CASSQDHRKNTEAFF.

The chain links TRBV6-5 to TRBJ1-1, with D uncertain. The CDR3 runs to 13 residues. In germline, CDR1 is MNHEY, CDR2 SVGAGI. Deletions cut 4 bases from V and 8 bases from J, with 14 bases between. For the CDR3, the DNA is TGTGCCAGCAGTTTTTCAGGCTACGTGGAAGCTTTCTTT. This encodes CASSFSGYVEAFF.

Comment on this clone: The same CDR3 arises from other DNA sequences in this sample as well. The V call is TRBV3-1 (or the pseudogene TRBV3-2), the J call TRBJ1-1; D is unresolved. The germline CDR1 and CDR2 sequences are LGHDT and YNNKEL (reference sequence). V lost 1 base and J 1 base, leaving 7 bases between the germline ends. The CDR3 runs to 14 residues. In DNA, the CDR3 is TGTGCCAGCAGCCAAGTGGAGGGGAACACTGAAGCTTTCTTT. It specifies CASSQVEGNTEAFF.

The chain uses TRBV9 and TRBJ1-2, with D possibly matching TRBD1 (5 bases). Trimming took 4 bases from V and 6 from J, leaving 10 bases between them. This CDR3 is 12 amino acids long. The germline CDR1 and CDR2 sequences are SGDLS and YYNGEE. Written as DNA, the CDR3 is TGTGCCAGCAGCCAGGGAGGGGATGGCTACACCTTC. Its translation: CASSQGGDGYTF.

This chain connects TRBV20-1 to TRBJ1-3; D not certain. Germline assignment: CDR1 DFQATT and CDR2 SNEGSKA (reference sequence). This CDR3 spans 15 amino acids. V was shortened by 3 bases and J by 0 bases, with 12 bases between the two germline ends. For the CDR3, the DNA is TGCAGTGCTAGTTCGGTCAGGTTCTCTGGAAACACCATATATTTT. Amino acid sequence: CSASSVRFSGNTIYF.

The V gene is TRBV6-2 or TRBV6-3, the J gene TRBJ1-5, with a tentative D call TRBD1 (5 bases). The CDR3 is made up of 15 amino acids. In germline, CDR1 is MNHEY, CDR2 SVGEGT. Trimming took 6 bases from V and 9 from J, leaving 21 bases between them. CDR3 sequence reads: CASSHDSPGFGPQHF. CDR3 nucleotide sequence: TGTGCCAGCAGCCACGACAGCCCAGGTTTTGGGCCCCAGCATTTT.

The rearrangement uses TRBV5-1 and TRBJ2-7; 8 bases are shared with TRBD1. Germline V CDR1 and CDR2: SGHRS, YFSETQ. The CDR3 runs 16 residues. Trimming cost V 3 bases and J 3 bases; bases outside gene matches: 11. This chain's CDR3 is CASSSGYRGEYYEQYF. The CDR3, as DNA: TGCGCCAGCAGCTCAGGATACAGGGGGGAATACTACGAGCAGTACTTC.

The J gene is TRBJ1-5, the V gene TRBV30; TRBD1 is a possible D gene (6 bases). The CDR3 has 13 amino acids. Per germline, CDR1 GTSNPN and CDR2 SVGIG (reference sequence). Trimming cost V 0 bases and J 4 bases, with 7 bases left between them. The CDR3 DNA sequence: TGTGCCTGGAGTGTAGGGGGTAATCAGCCCCAGCATTTT. It encodes CAWSVGGNQPQHF.

The chain recombines TRBV12-3 or TRBV12-4 with TRBJ2-7; a possible D gene is TRBD1 (6 bases). The CDR3 consists of 13 residues. Between the trimmed V and J ends, which lost 5 bases and 1 base, there was a span of 9 bases. CDR3 sequence reads: CASSRQASYEQYF. As DNA, the CDR3 is TGTGCCAGCAGTCGACAGGCTTCCTACGAGCAGTACTTC.

This CDR3 reads CASSDRDRVEEQYF. The CDR3 coding sequence is TGCGCCAGCAGTGACCGGGACAGGGTGGAAGAGCAGTACTTC. The chain combines TRBV10-1 with TRBJ2-7, with 9 bases aligning to TRBD1. The germline V gene has CDR1 WNHNN and CDR2 SYGVQD (reference sequence). V dropped 3 bases and J dropped 7; count of bases not matched to a gene: 7. The length of the CDR3 is 14 residues.

The chain uses TRBV6-5 and TRBJ2-5; 7 nucleotides match TRBD1. The CDR3 totals 13 residues. Trimming cost V 4 bases and J 5 bases; bases outside gene matches: 4. Germline V gives CDR1 MNHEY, CDR2 SVGAGI. CDR3 nucleotides: TGTGCCAGCAGTTTCACAGGGGACGAGACCCAGTACTTC. It is translated as CASSFTGDETQYF.

The V call is TRBV28, the J call TRBJ2-1, with 9 bases lining up with TRBD2. Germline lookup yields CDR1 MDHEN and CDR2 SYDVKM. V lost 4 bases, J lost 0 bases, and 4 bases stayed unmatched. The CDR3 contains 16 residues. Here the CDR3 reads CASSSSGGSSYNEQFF. CDR3 nucleotide sequence: TGTGCCAGCAGTTCGAGCGGGGGGAGCTCCTACAATGAGCAGTTCTTC.

The chain couples TRBV11-2 to TRBJ2-7; no clear D gene. Trimming removed 4 bases at V and 6 bases at J, with 10 bases between. This CDR3 comprises 12 residues. Germline V gene lookup returns CDR1 SGHAT and CDR2 FQNNGV. DNA of the CDR3: TGTGCCAGCAGCTCGCGGCCATCCGAGCAGTACTTC. It encodes CASSSRPSEQYF.

DNA for the CDR3: TGCGCCAGCAGCCAGCCTAACCGGGACAGAAAAGCTTTCTTT. This codes for CASSQPNRDRKAFF. The chain links TRBV4-1 to TRBJ1-1; 7 nucleotides match TRBD1. Germline CDR1 MGHRA, CDR2 YSYEKL. The CDR3 covers 14 residues. Trimming at V came to 3 bases and at J to 9 bases, leaving 10 bases not matched to a gene.

The table lists this clone with a few counts. V gene TRBV18 combines with J gene TRBJ2-7; 9 nucleotides match TRBD1. The CDR3 is 15 amino acids. Per germline, CDR1 KGHSH and CDR2 LQKENI. V dropped 3 bases and J dropped 0; count of bases not matched to a gene: 3. The CDR3 nucleotides read TGTGCCAGCTCACCGGGACAGGGCAACTCCTACGAGCAGTACTTC. Protein product: CASSPGQGNSYEQYF.

The rearrangement joins TRBV10-3 to TRBJ2-1; the match to TRBD2 covers 11 bases. J was trimmed by 5 bases and V by 4 bases; bases with no gene match: 7. From germline, CDR1 is ENHRY and CDR2 SYGVKD. The CDR3 is 16 amino acids. The CDR3: CAISGVAGGFDNEQFF. CDR3 in DNA: TGTGCCATCAGTGGGGTAGCGGGAGGGTTCGACAATGAGCAGTTCTTC.

The V call is TRBV19, the J call TRBJ1-1; D remains unclear. The CDR3 loop spans 11 amino acids. Trimming took 7 bases from V and 2 from J, leaving 5 bases between them. Germline V gene lookup returns CDR1 LNHDA and CDR2 SQIVND (reference sequence). CDR3 residues: CASTKNTEAFF. CDR3 sequence (DNA): TGTGCCAGTACTAAAAACACTGAAGCTTTCTTT. Full variable domain (remainder filled in from reference TRBV19 and TRBJ1-1): DGGITQSPKYLFRKEGQNVTLSCEQNLNHDAMYWYRQDPGQGLRLIYYSQIVNDFQKGDIAEGYSVSREKKESFPLTVTSAQKNPTAFYLCASTKNTEAFFGQGTRLTVV.

The chain uses TRBV27 and TRBJ1-3; D is uncertain. CDR1 and CDR2 from the germline V gene are MNHEY and SMNVEV (reference sequence). The CDR3 consists of 14 residues. Trimming took off 2 bases at V and 4 bases at J, with 9 bases between the two ends. The CDR3 is CASSLPPGGNTIYF. The CDR3 region has the DNA TGTGCCAGCAGTTTACCGCCAGGAGGAAACACCATATATTTT.

The gene calls are TRBV30 and TRBJ1-1; D ambiguous. V was cut by 2 bases and J by 0 bases, with 7 bases left in between. The CDR3 is 13 residues long. The germline V gene has CDR1 GTSNPN and CDR2 SVGIG (reference sequence). The DNA of the CDR3 is TGTGCCTGGAGTAACTCCTTGAACACTGAAGCTTTCTTT. Encoded protein: CAWSNSLNTEAFF.